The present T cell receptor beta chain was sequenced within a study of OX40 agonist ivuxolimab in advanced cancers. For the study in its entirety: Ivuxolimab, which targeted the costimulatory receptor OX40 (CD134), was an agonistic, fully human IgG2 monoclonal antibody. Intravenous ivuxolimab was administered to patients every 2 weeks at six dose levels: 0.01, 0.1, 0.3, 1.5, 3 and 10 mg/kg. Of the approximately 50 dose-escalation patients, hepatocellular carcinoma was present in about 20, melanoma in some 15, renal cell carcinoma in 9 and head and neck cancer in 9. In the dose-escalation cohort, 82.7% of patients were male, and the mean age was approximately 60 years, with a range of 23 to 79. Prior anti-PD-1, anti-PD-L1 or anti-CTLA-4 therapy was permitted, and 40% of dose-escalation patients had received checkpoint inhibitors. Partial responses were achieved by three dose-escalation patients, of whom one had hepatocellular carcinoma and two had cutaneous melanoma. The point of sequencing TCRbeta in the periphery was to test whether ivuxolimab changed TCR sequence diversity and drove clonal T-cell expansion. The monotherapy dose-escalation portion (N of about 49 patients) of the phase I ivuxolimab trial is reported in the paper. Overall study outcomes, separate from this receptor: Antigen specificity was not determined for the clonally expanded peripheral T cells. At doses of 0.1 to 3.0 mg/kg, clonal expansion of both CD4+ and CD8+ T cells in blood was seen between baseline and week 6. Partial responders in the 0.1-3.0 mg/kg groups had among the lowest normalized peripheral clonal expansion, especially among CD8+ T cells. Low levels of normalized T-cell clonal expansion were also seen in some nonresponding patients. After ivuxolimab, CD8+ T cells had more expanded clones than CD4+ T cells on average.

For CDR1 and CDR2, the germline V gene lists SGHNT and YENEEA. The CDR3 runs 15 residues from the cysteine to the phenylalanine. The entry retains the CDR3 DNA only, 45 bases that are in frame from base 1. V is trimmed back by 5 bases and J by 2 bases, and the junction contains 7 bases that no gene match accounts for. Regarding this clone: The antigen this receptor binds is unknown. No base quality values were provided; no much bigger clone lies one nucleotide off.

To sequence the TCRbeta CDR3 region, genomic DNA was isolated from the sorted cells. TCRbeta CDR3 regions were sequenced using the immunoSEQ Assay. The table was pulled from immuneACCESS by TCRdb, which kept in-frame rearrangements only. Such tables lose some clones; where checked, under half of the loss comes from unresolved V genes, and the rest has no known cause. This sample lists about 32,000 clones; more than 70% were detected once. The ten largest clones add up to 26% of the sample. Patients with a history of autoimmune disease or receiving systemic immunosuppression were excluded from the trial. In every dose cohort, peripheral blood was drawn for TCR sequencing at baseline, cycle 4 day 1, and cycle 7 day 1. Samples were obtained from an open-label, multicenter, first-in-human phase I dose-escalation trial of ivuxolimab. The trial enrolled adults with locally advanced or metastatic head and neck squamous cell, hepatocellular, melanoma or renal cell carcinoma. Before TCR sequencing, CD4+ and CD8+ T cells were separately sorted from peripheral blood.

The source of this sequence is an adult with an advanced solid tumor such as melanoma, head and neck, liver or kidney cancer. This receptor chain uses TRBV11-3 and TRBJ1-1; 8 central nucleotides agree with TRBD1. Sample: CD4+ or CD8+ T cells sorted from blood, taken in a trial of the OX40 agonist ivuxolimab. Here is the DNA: TGTGCCAGCAGCCCCCGGACAGGGTCCAACACTGAAGCTTTCTTT. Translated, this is CASSPRTGSNTEAFF.